Given below is one TCR beta chain in context. Its antigen is currently unknown. The sample originates from a study of T cells expressing NK-cell markers. Across the study: Out of eight donors sequenced, seven tested HCMV-seropositive and the remaining one seronegative. Study observations and caveats: In a group of several donors, dominant NKG2C+ clonotypes represented roughly 1.0-7.0% of CD8+ T cells.

CDR1 is SGHRS, CDR2 YFSETQ, per germline. The CDR3 contains 14 residues. What made the TCR beta cDNA was 5'RACE template switching with UMIs. With the 5' RACE reads reprocessed, TCRdb shows one record per CDR3 protein and no DNA. This sample's clone table lists some 460,000 distinct CDR3 sequences. The clonotype originates from a woman in her fifties or sixties in good health. The specimen was blood T cells: a sorted CD56 or NKG2C T cell subset, CD4+ or CD8+ T cells, or bulk PBMC T cells (not recorded which). J is TRBJ1-1 and V is TRBV5-1; TCRdb's D call, TRBD1, is unchecked because there is no DNA. CDR3 protein: CASSDGGVTSEAFF.